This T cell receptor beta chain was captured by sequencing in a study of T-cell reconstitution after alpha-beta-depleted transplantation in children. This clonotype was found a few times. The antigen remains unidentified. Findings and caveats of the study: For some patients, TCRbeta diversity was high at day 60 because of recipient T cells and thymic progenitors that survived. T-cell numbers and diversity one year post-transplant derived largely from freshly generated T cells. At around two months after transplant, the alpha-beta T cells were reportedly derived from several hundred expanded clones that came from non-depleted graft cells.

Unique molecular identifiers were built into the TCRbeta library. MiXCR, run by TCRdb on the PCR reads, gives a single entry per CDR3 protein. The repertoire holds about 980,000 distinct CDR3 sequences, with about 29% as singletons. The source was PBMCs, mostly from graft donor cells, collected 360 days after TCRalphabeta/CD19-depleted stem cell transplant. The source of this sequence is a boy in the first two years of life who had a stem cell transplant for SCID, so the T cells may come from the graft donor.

The CDR3 loop reads CASNGEPTTPTDTQYF. The CDR3 DNA follows: TGTGCCAGCAATGGGGAACCGACTACCCCCACAGATACGCAGTATTTT. The rearrangement joins TRBV12-3 or TRBV12-4 to TRBJ2-3; tentative D call: TRBD2 (5 bases). The CDR3 consists of 16 residues. V dropped 7 bases and J dropped 2 bases, with 19 bases sitting between them.